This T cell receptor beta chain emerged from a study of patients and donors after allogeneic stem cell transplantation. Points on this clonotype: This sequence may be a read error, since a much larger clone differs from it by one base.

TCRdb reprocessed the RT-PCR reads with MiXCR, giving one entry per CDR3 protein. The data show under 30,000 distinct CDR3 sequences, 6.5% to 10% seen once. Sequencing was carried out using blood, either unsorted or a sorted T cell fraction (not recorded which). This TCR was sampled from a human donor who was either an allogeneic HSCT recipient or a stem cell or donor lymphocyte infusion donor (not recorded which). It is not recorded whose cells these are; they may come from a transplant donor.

DNA for the CDR3: TGTGCCACCAACTACGGGAGAAGCGAAAAACTGCTTTTT. This translates into CATNYGRSEKLLF. The chain combines TRBV6-2 or TRBV6-3 with TRBJ1-4; D uncertain. This CDR3 has 13 amino acids. From germline, CDR1 is MNHEY and CDR2 SVGEGT.